This TCR beta chain was captured in a study of T cells in Graves' hyperthyroidism and ophthalmopathy. Each person with ophthalmopathy scored at least 3 on the Clinical Activity Score, reached NOSPECS grade 4 or higher, and had been ill under 3 months. The CDR3 length is 12 residues. Germline CDR1 SGHAT, CDR2 FQNNGV. V was pared by 4 bases and J by 1 base, with 4 bases between. On this clonotype: The missing conserved phenylalanine or tryptophan at the end of this CDR3 makes a read error likely.

Amplified TCR beta CDR3 regions came from RNA transcripts. A first-round RT-PCR of the TCR CDR3 used the HTBI primer set. TCRdb processed the multiplex PCR reads anew with MiXCR; each CDR3 protein has one entry. The repertoire consists of around 56,000 distinct CDR3 sequences, with roughly 58% occurring once and the leading ten covering approximately 3.4%. This sequence originates from a woman aged 55-69 years with Graves' ophthalmopathy. The rearrangement uses TRBV11-2 and TRBJ1-1, with D unclear. Sequencing was carried out using blood. The CDR3, as DNA: TGTGCCAGCAGCTGGGGGAACACTGAAGCTTTCTCT. This gives the protein CASSWGNTEAFS.